This note documents a single TCR beta chain sequence. Its binding antigen is unknown. Nothing much larger sits one base from this clone, and base qualities are not available. The data were taken from a study of cytomegalovirus exposure and HLA in healthy donors (dated by TCRdb to the late 2010s). For context, the study as a whole: An earlier analysis of approximately 640 of the donors reported 276 Gb of sequence data and around 120 million unique TCR beta sequences from about 180 million T cells. The study profiled the T cell repertoires of under 850 subjects by immunosequencing and related them to cytomegalovirus serostatus. In the later analysis, no new phenotypic data were used to find candidate immune exposures; instead, reliance was placed on TCR beta sequences and their occurrence across donors. A later genetic analysis took genome-wide SNP genotypes for about 55% of the roughly 700 donors and used that subset as a discovery cohort. To predict cytomegalovirus infection status, the study brought together high-throughput TCR immunosequencing, statistical association of individual TCRs with disease status, and machine learning. Both class I and class II loci were covered by HLA typing, at four-digit resolution. An earlier analysis of several hundred of the donors applied high-throughput TCR beta sequencing to assess whether each TCR beta V gene segment acted as functional or pseudogenic. Every repertoire in the discovery cohort had been generated on one and the same sequencing platform. Typing coverage differed by locus: A, B, C, DRB1 and DQB1 were typed in about 629-640 donors, DQA1 in 522, DPA1 in approximately 600, and DPB1 in just under 480. An early release covering roughly 640 HLA-typed donors comprised roughly 300 gigabases of sequencing data and some 79 million unique TCR sequences. Among about 390 genotyped donors of the cohort, an average of around 240,000 unique TCR beta nucleotide sequences were sequenced per donor, roughly 18% of them non-productive. Along with the roughly 670-subject first cohort, a separate validation cohort of over 90 different subjects was used. Of the roughly 400 genotyped donors, around 81% fell in the genetic ancestry cluster associated with self-reported Caucasian donors. About 5 DR-DQ haplotypes were handled as single units for association and clustering, since linkage in the cohort was strong. A later analysis re-examined previously published TCR beta repertoires from more than 650 donors and added high-resolution HLA genotyping to investigate patterns of TCR occurrence. The study aimed to test whether cataloging public T cell receptors could reveal signatures of past pathogen exposure. Donor age, sex, ethnicity and CMV serostatus were collected together with the repertoire data.

Library construction relied on the immunoSEQ multiplex PCR assay. A mixture of 60 forward primers for TCR Vbeta segments and 13 reverse primers for TCR Jbeta segments was used in the multiplex PCR. Amplification of the CDR3 region of rearranged TCR beta genes was performed with a multiplex PCR assay on genomic DNA. The amplified TCR beta libraries were sequenced on the Illumina HiSeq System as 87-base-pair reads. In the authors' own workflow: In a later analysis, around 80 million unique TCR beta chains were counted across the 500 to 850 repertoires, and roughly 10 million of these chains were shared by at least two donors. Raw reads were error-corrected and collapsed into unique sequences with a nearest-neighbor algorithm that merged closely related sequences to remove PCR and sequencing errors. CDR3 sequences were aligned to IMGT reference sequences to assign V, D and J gene segments. For a sequence to be retained, a match of at least six nucleotides to both a V gene segment and a J gene segment was required. Rearrangements were called productive when the CDR3 lacked stop codons and stayed in frame with V and J; all others were non-productive. CDR3 was defined by IMGT convention, running from the second conserved V-encoded cysteine to the conserved J-encoded phenylalanine. Sequences without an unambiguous match to a single V gene segment were excluded from the earlier analysis of several hundred of the donors. An earlier analysis of a few hundred of the donors called V segments functional above 56.7% productive rearrangements and segregating when the between-donor standard deviation exceeded 5%. A statistical classification framework was built to diagnose cytomegalovirus status from the catalog of TCR beta chain sequences. In a later analysis, V and J genes were assigned by comparing TCR nucleotide sequences against IMGT/GENE-DB human TR gene sequences. A later analysis assigned CDR3 sequences and most-parsimonious VDJ recombination scenarios with the TCRdist pipeline. A later analysis defined each TCR beta chain by its CDR3 amino acid sequence plus V-gene family, and excluded reads lacking a unique V-gene family. To address suspected cross-contamination and a sequencing artifact, a later analysis removed approximately 590 highly shared, low-generation-probability nucleotide sequences. For each public chain, a later analysis derived a clonal expansion index from normalized ranks of inferred template counts within each repertoire. Generation probabilities in a later analysis came from a VDJ recombination model fitted to out-of-frame rearrangements, and those results were checked against IGoR. In a later analysis, hypergeometric tests were used to score TCR-TCR, TCR-HLA and TCR-CMV co-occurrence, with a repertoire-size bias correction applied to TCR pairs. To estimate false discovery rates, a later analysis permuted the HLA or CMV assignments 20 times. In a later analysis, co-occurring TCRs were grouped using DBSCAN, and TCRdist sequence similarity was added for clustering within HLA-allele-positive subsets. Co-occurrence clustering excluded repertoires with fewer than 30,000 or more than 120,000 public chains, plus five with anomalous nucleotide sharing. TCRdb took over this immuneACCESS table, retaining in-frame rearrangements with V and J assigned. Such tables are incomplete; in checked studies, under half of the missing clones stem from an unresolved V gene, and the remainder is unexplained. That table gives V, J and clone size, and the DNA gave D and trimming. The sample yields approximately 100,000 clones; approximately 70% were counted once. The ten largest clones add up to around 5% of the sample.

In total, 666 healthy bone marrow donors made up the cohort. At the time of sampling, all cohort members were nominally healthy, though unrecorded immune exposures were likely present. The donor tested CMV seropositive, placing the donor among the roughly 300 seropositive members of the cohort. A peripheral blood sample was collected from each donor, and TCR beta sequencing was performed on peripheral blood mononuclear cells. Genomic DNA extraction from the blood cell samples was performed with the Qiagen DNeasy Blood Extraction Kit. The CDR3 goes from the cysteine to the phenylalanine over 16 residues. Only the CDR3 portion is preserved as DNA: 48 bases, with reading frame beginning at the first base. V is clipped by 1 base and J by 5 bases, and the sequence between their germline boundaries is 20 bases long. The germline V gene (reference sequence) yields GTSNPN for CDR1 and SVGIG for CDR2. Study-wide findings and limitations: Presence/absence analyses assumed roughly uniform sequencing depth across donors, an assumption that may not hold. In a later genetic analysis, a missense DCLRE1C variant was associated with V-gene and J-gene trimming of TCR beta chains, and the association was replicated in an independent cohort. A further reported finding was that TCR beta sequences accurately predicted the HLA-A and HLA-B alleles for most subjects in the first cohort. Some IMGT-functional V segments, including TRBV6-2 and TRBV6-3, could not be told apart with the 87-base-pair reads, so those segments were excluded. A group of highly shared sequence variants was considered likely to be a technical artifact of the sequencing pipeline. The authors suggested that the approach could potentially be extended to other disease states and immunological phenotypes. Assigning TCR associations to individual alleles was difficult when HLA alleles, especially DR and DQ, strongly co-occurred. In a later genetic analysis, fewer N-insertions in productive TCRs were reported among donors in an Asian-associated ancestry cluster than the roughly 710-donor mean. According to a later analysis, most CMV-associated TCR beta chains appeared to be HLA-restricted, and the HLA associations seemed to be driven largely by CMV exposure. A later analysis associated 15,000 or so TCR beta sequences with specific HLA alleles at a false discovery rate of 0.05. Cytomegalovirus status was reported to be diagnosed by the classifier with high specificity and sensitivity in both the original and validation cohorts. Because counts were too low, around 18 rarely observed V segments, including chromosome 9 orphons, were left out of the earlier analysis of several hundred of the donors. In this cohort, only TCR beta chains were sequenced, and detectable features were limited by the absence of alpha or paired-chain data. A later analysis reported that several top co-occurrence clusters appeared linked to parvovirus B19, influenza, CMV and Epstein-Barr virus. The study listed approximately 150 TCR beta chains as associated with cytomegalovirus. The only immune exposure information available for the cohort was CMV serostatus. A later analysis found that HLA-associated TCR beta chains were more clonally expanded and had lower generation probabilities than equally common non-associated chains. In vitro tests confirmed that a few of the cytomegalovirus-associated TCR beta chains recognize cytomegalovirus antigens. Correlated functional status among segregating V segments might reflect linkage disequilibrium, but an unknown experimental factor could not be ruled out. An earlier analysis of some 560 of the donors showed that most TCR beta V segments appeared in productive rearrangements either about 87% or about 30% of the time, which broadly matched IMGT annotations. Because HLA typing was missing for some donors at each locus, association tests included only the typed subset. Most TCR sequences were seen in very few donors, while some public TCRs were found in many individuals. In a later analysis, TCR association rates were found to vary across HLA loci, with the most associated TCRs seen for DRB1 alleles and the fewest for HLA-C alleles.

The clonotype originates from a woman younger than 35 in good health and CMV-seropositive. The source material was PBMCs. The chain couples TRBV30 to TRBJ1-1; possibly the D gene is TRBD1, per 5 matching bases. This receptor carries the CDR3 CAWSGGWGRVQTEAFF. The bases are TGTGCCTGGAGTGGTGGGTGGGGCAGGGTGCAGACTGAAGCTTTCTTT.